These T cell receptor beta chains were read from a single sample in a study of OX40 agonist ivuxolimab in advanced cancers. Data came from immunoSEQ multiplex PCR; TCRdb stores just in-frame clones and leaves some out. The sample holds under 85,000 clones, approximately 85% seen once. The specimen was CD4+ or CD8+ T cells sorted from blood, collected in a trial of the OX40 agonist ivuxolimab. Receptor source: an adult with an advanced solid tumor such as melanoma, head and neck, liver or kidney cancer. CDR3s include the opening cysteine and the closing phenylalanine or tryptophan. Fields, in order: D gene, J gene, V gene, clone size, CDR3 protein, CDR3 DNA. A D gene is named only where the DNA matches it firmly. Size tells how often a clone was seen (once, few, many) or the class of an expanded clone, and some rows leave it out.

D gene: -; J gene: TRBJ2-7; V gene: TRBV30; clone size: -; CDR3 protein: CAWSGASRGTEQYF; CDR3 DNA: TGTGCCTGGAGTGGTGCGTCCCGGGGGACCGAGCAGTACTTC
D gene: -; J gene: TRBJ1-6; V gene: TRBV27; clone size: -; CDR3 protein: CASTTTRVLGSPLHF; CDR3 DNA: TGTGCCAGCACAACAACGAGGGTGCTAGGTTCACCCCTCCACTTT
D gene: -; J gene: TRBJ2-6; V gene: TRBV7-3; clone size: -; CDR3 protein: CASSLRPKWPLPEANVLTF; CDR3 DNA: TGTGCCAGCAGCCTCCGCCCAAAGTGGCCCCTCCCTGAGGCCAACGTCCTGACTTTC
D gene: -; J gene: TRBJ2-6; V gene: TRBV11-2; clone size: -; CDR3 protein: CASSLRSGANVLTF; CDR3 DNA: TGTGCCAGCAGCTTACGATCTGGGGCCAACGTCCTGACTTTC
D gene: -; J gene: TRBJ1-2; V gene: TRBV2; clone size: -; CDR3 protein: CASRITPNYGYTF; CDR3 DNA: TGTGCCAGCAGGATAACTCCCAACTATGGCTACACCTTC
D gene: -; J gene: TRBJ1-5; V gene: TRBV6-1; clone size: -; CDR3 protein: CASSEGKNQPQHF; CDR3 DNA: TGTGCCAGCAGTGAGGGAAAGAATCAGCCCCAGCATTTT
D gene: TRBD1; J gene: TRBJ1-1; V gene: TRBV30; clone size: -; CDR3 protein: CAGGTGQTEAFF; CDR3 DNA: TGTGCCGGGGGGACAGGGCAGACTGAAGCTTTCTTT
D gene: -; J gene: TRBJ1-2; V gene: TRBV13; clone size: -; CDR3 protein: CASSLGPGFGYGYTF; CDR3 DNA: TGTGCCAGCAGCTTGGGACCGGGATTCGGCTATGGCTACACCTTC
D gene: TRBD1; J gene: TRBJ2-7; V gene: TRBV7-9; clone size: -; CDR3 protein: CASSLVRPGQGRHEQYF; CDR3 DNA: TGTGCCAGCAGCTTAGTTCGTCCGGGACAGGGGAGACACGAGCAGTACTTC
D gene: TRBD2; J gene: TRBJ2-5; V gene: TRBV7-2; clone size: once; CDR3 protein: CASSSRTSGRQETQYF; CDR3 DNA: TGTGCCAGCAGCTCTAGGACTAGCGGGAGGCAAGAGACCCAGTACTTC
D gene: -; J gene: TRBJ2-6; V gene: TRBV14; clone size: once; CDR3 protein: CASSQDGRVWANVLTF; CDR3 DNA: TGTGCCAGCAGCCAAGATGGACGGGTTTGGGCCAACGTCCTGACTTTC
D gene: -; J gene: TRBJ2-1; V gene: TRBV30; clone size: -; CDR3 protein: CAWSVLKGSYNEQFF; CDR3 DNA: TGTGCCTGGAGTGTTCTGAAGGGCTCCTACAATGAGCAGTTCTTC
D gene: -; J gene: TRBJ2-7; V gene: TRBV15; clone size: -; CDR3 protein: CATSRELEGAYEQYF; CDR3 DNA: TGTGCCACCAGCAGAGAATTGGAGGGCGCGTACGAGCAGTACTTC
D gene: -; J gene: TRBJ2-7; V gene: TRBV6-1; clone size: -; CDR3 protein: CASRRDTYEQYF; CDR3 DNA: TGTGCCAGCAGACGAGACACCTACGAGCAGTACTTC
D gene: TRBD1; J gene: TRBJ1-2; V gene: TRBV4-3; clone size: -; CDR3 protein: CASSPVGQDLYGYTF; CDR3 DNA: TGCGCCAGCAGCCCTGTGGGACAGGACTTGTATGGCTACACCTTC
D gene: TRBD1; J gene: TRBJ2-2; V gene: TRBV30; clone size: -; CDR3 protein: CAWKRTGNTGELFF; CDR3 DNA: TGTGCCTGGAAAAGGACAGGGAACACCGGGGAGCTGTTTTTT
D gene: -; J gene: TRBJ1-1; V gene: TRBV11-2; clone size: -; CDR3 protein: CASSSDRNTEAFF; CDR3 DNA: TGTGCCAGCAGCTCAGACCGGAACACTGAAGCTTTCTTT
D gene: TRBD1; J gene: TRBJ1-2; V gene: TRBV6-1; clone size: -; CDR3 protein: CASSRGQGANYGYTF; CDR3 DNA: TGTGCCAGCAGTCGTGGACAGGGAGCTAACTATGGCTACACCTTC
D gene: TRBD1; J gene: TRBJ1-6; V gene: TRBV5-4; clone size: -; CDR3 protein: CASSLRYRGPDSPLHF; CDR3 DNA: TGTGCCAGCAGCCTGAGGTACAGGGGGCCGGATTCACCCCTCCACTTT
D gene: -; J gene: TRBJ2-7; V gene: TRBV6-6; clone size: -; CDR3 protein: CASSPTGTLSYEQYF; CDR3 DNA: TGTGCCAGCAGTCCCACCGGGACACTCTCCTACGAGCAGTACTTC
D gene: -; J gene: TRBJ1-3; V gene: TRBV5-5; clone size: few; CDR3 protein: CASSPAEGLVSGNTIYF; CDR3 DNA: TGTGCCAGCAGCCCGGCCGAGGGGTTAGTCTCTGGAAACACCATATATTTT
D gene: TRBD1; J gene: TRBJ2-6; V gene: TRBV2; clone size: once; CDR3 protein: CAIGDRGIGGANVLTF; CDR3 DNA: TGTGCCATTGGGGACAGGGGGATAGGAGGGGCCAACGTCCTGACTTTC
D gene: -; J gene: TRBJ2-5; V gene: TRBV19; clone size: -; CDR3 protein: CASSPSRRGPAGLGETQYF; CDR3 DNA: TGTGCCAGTAGTCCCTCCCGCAGGGGACCAGCGGGGCTGGGGGAGACCCAGTACTTC
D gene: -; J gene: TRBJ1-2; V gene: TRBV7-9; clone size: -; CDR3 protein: CASSSQGVYGYTF; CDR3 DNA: TGTGCCAGCAGCTCACAGGGAGTATATGGCTACACCTTC
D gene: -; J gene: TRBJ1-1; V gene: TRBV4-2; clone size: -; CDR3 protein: CASSSRVQNTEAFF; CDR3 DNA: TGTGCCAGCAGCTCACGGGTACAGAACACTGAAGCTTTCTTT
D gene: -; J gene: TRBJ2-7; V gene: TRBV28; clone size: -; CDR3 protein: CASTQGVYEQYF; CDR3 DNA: TGTGCCAGCACCCAGGGCGTCTACGAGCAGTACTTC
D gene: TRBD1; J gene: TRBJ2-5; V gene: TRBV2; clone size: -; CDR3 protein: CASRAGTGKQETQYF; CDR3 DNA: TGTGCCAGCAGGGCAGGGACAGGAAAACAAGAGACCCAGTACTTC
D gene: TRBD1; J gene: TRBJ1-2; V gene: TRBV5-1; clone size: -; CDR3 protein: CASSKGQPSGVGYGYTF; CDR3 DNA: TGCGCCAGCAGCAAGGGACAGCCGTCGGGAGTCGGCTATGGCTACACCTTC
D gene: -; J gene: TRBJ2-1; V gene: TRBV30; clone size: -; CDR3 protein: CAWSEDRPPEQFF; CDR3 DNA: TGTGCCTGGAGTGAGGATAGGCCGCCTGAGCAGTTCTTC
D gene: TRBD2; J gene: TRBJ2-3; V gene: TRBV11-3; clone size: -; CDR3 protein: CASSSSGRGQYF; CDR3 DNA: TGTGCCAGCAGCTCTAGCGGGCGGGGGCAGTATTTT
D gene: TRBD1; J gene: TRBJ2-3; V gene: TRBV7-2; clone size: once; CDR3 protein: CASSLGGGSGTDTQYF; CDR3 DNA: TGTGCCAGCAGCTTAGGAGGGGGCTCCGGCACAGATACGCAGTATTTT
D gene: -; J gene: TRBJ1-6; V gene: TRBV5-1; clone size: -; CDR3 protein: CASSPIGQKNSPLHF; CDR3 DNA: TGCGCCAGCAGCCCAATCGGACAGAAGAATTCACCCCTCCACTTT
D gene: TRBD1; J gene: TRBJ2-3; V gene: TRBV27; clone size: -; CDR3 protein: CASSAPHRGIDTQYF; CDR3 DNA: TGTGCCAGCAGTGCCCCCCACAGGGGGATAGATACGCAGTATTTT
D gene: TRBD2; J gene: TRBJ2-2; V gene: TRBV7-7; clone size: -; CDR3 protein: CASSPRASGRVGELFF; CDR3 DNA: TGTGCTAGCAGCCCCCGGGCCAGCGGGAGGGTCGGGGAGCTGTTTTTT
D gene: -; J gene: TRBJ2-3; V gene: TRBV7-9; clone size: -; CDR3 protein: CASSFGADEYF; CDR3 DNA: TGTGCCAGCAGCTTCGGGGCGGACGAGTATTTT
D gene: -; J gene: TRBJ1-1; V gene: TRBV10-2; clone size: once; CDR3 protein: CASSESEKTNTEAFF; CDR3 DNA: TGCGCCAGCAGTGAGTCGGAGAAAACGAACACTGAAGCTTTCTTT
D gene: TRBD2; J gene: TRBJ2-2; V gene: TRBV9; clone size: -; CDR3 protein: CASSGGLPGLGSSGELFF; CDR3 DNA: TGTGCCAGCAGCGGGGGTCTACCGGGACTAGGAAGCTCTGGGGAGCTGTTTTTT
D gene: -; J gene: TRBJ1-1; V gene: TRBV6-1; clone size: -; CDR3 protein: CASSYMNTEAFF; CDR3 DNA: TGTGCCAGCAGTTATATGAACACTGAAGCTTTCTTT
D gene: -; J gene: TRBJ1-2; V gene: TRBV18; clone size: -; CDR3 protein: CASSPTGANYGYTF; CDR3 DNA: TGTGCCAGCTCGCCGACCGGGGCTAACTATGGCTACACCTTC
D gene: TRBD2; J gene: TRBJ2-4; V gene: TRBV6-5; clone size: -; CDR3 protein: CASTALAENIQYF; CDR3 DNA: TGTGCCAGCACAGCCCTAGCGGAAAACATTCAGTACTTC
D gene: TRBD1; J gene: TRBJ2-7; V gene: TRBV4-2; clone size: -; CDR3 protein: CASSRDRANEQYF; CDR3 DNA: TGTGCCAGCAGCCGGGACAGGGCTAACGAGCAGTACTTC
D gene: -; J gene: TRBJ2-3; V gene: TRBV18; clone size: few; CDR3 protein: CASSPPVPGPSTTDTQYF; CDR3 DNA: TGTGCCAGCTCACCACCGGTCCCGGGGCCGTCAACCACAGATACGCAGTATTTT
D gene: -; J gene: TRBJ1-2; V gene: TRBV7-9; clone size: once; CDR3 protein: CASSLAGRTGFAYGYTF; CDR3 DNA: TGTGCCAGCAGCTTAGCGGGAAGGACGGGATTTGCCTATGGCTACACCTTC
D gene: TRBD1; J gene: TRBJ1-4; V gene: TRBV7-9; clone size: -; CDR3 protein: CASSEGGGFEKLFF; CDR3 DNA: TGTGCCAGCAGCGAAGGGGGCGGATTTGAAAAACTGTTTTTT
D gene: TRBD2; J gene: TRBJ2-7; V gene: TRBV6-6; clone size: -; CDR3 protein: CASSSGSTYEQYF; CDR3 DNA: TGTGCCAGCAGTAGCGGGAGTACCTACGAGCAGTACTTC
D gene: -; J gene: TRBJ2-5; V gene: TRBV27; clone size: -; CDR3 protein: CASRPIRGLQETQYF; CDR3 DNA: TGTGCCAGCAGGCCAATACGGGGGTTACAAGAGACCCAGTACTTC
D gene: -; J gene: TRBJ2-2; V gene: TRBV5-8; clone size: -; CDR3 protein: CASLQQHGRGELFF; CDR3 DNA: TGTGCCAGTCTCCAGCAGCATGGGCGCGGGGAGCTGTTTTTT
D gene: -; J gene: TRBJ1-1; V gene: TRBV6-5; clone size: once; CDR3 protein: CAISTQEGNTEAFF; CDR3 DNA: TGTGCCATCAGTACACAGGAGGGGAACACTGAAGCTTTCTTT
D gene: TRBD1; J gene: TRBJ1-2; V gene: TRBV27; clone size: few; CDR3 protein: CASSHRTGRDLGYGYTF; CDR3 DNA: TGTGCCAGCAGTCACCGGACAGGGCGGGATTTGGGCTATGGCTACACCTTC
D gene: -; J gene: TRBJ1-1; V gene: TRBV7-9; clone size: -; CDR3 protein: CASSLSWQNTEAFF; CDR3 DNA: TGTGCCAGCAGCTTATCGTGGCAGAACACTGAAGCTTTCTTT
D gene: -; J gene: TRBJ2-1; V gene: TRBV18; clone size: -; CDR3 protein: CASSPPGRWGPYNEQFF; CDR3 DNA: TGTGCCAGCTCACCCCCCGGACGATGGGGACCCTACAATGAGCAGTTCTTC
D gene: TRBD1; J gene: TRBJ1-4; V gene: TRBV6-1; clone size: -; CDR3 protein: CASSESGQGNEKLFF; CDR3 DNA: TGTGCCAGCAGTGAATCCGGACAGGGGAATGAAAAACTGTTTTTT